This T cell receptor (beta chain) was obtained from a study of STAT3 mutations in large granular lymphocyte leukemia (dated by TCRdb to the late 2010s). Notes on the research overall: In roughly half of the longitudinally sequenced T-LGLL patients, canonical activating STAT3 mutations were detected. For each patient, sequencing was performed at an average of approximately 4 time points, with a range of 2 to 8 samplings. From an initial cohort of 207 LGL patients, about 17 representative T-LGLL cases were picked for longitudinal TCRbeta and STAT3 sequencing. Over half of the T-LGLL patients were given one or more immunosuppressive therapy regimens, and approximately 44% of those treated had a hematologic response. A couple of patients with natural killer LGL leukemia were also sequenced longitudinally as controls within the study. Patients with T-cell large granular lymphocyte leukemia underwent serial deep sequencing of TCRbeta CDR3 and STAT3 to reconstruct clonal hierarchy and dynamics.

The same DNA, extracted from blood mononuclear cells, served for both TCR sequencing and STAT3 sequencing. The CDR3 starts with the cysteine, ends with the valine, and has 11 residues. The retained sequence is limited to the CDR3, 33 bases, with the frame set at the first base. The germline V gene provides CDR1 MNHEY and CDR2 SVGAGI. Trimming takes 5 bases from V and 7 bases from J, and the germline ends sit 9 bases apart. An Illumina MiSeq was used to sequence the TCRbeta libraries, yielding an average of approximately 40,000 productive templates per sample. Using multiplex PCR amplification, the immunoSEQ assay generated the TCRbeta CDR3 libraries. The authors' pipeline ran thus. Repertoire diversity was computed as previously defined, with values near 0 indicating extremely monoclonal samples. The table comes from immuneACCESS by way of TCRdb, which keeps in-frame sequences with V and J called. Part of the clones is missing from these tables; in studies checked, under half for an unresolved V gene and the rest for unknown reasons. Clonal size and the V and J genes are those of that table, whereas D and trimming came from the DNA. A total of 40,000 to 50,000 clones appear in this sample, roughly 77% of them only once. The ten largest clones take up 0.4% to 0.55% of the sample.

Results and caveats for the whole study, not just this receptor: Persisting codominant clonotypes in some patients meant a small but highly pathogenic clone may have been missed. TCR clonotype switching after therapy was seen in about 35% of the 18 patients, with all newly emerging clones being STAT3 wild type. Because no samples were available when a clone first appeared, clonal expansion had to be inferred from samplings taken at other points. Variable intervals between samplings and differing treatment regimens complicated linking therapy response to changes in TCR clonal burden. The burden of the dominant TCR clone was higher than the STAT3 mutant burden in several patients, which suggests that the STAT3 mutation arose secondarily inside a clone that had already expanded. Every T-LGLL patient showed at least one immunodominant TCRbeta clonotype, and about half showed multiple immunodominant subclonotypes.

Concerning this clone itself: The target of this receptor is not known. Base qualities are not provided; no much larger clone lies one nucleotide away.

The sequenced sample consisted of PBMCs. The TCR was taken from a human donor with T large granular lymphocyte leukemia. Some clones in this sample may be carry-over from other donors' samples. The V and J genes are TRBV6-5 and TRBJ2-7, with the D gene not confidently named. The nucleotide sequence is TGTGCCAGCAGTGAGGTCGGGGAGCAGTACGTC. The encoded protein is CASSEVGEQYV.